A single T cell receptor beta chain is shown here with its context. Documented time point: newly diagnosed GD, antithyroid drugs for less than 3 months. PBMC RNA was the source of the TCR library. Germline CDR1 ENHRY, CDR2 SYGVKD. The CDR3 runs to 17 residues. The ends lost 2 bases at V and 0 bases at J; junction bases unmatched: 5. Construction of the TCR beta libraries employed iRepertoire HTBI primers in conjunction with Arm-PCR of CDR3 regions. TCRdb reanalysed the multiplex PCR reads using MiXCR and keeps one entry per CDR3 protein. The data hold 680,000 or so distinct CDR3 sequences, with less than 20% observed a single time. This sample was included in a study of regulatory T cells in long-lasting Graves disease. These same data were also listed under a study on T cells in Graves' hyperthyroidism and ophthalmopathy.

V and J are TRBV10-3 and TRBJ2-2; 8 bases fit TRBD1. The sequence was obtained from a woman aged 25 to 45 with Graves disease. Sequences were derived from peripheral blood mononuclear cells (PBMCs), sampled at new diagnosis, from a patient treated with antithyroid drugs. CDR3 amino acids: CAISETGQGANTGELFF. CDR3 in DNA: TGTGCCATCAGTGAGACCGGACAGGGAGCGAACACCGGGGAGCTGTTTTTT.